The rows below give T cell receptor beta chains drawn from one sample of a study of OX40 agonist ivuxolimab in advanced cancers. The protocol was immunoSEQ multiplex PCR, while the TCRdb copy is restricted to in-frame clones and leaves out a portion. This table has around 42,000 clones, roughly 88% appearing once. The sample here was CD4+ or CD8+ T cells sorted from blood, taken in a trial of the OX40 agonist ivuxolimab. The receptors originated from an adult with an advanced solid tumor such as melanoma, head and neck, liver or kidney cancer. Each CDR3 is given with its conserved first and last residue. The D gene is left open where the match is weak. For some rows the clone size is stated as once, few or many, or as a class when expanded; others skip it.

>TRBJ2-4|TRBV27|TRBD2|once
TGTGCCAGCAGTTTTACTAGCGGGAGTGACATTCAGTACTTC
CASSFTSGSDIQYF
>TRBJ2-3|TRBV7-8|-|-
TGTGCCAGCAGCTTAAGGGTTGGGAGGGATACGCAGTATTTT
CASSLRVGRDTQYF
>TRBJ1-4|TRBV2|-|-
TGTGCCAGCAGTGATGGTCGGGCGAGGGAGTATGAAAAACTGTTTTTT
CASSDGRAREYEKLFF
>TRBJ1-2|TRBV28|-|-
TGTGCCAGCAGTTTCGACAGGTTGGACGGCTACACCTTC
CASSFDRLDGYTF
>TRBJ2-3|TRBV7-9|TRBD2|-
TGTGCCAGCAGCCTGCTAGCGGGAGGAGCAGATACGCAGTATTTT
CASSLLAGGADTQYF
>TRBJ1-1|TRBV29-1|-|-
TGCAGCGTCCCTGACTGGAGGGGCGCGGACACTGAAGCTTTCTTT
CSVPDWRGADTEAFF
>TRBJ2-1|TRBV7-9|-|-
TGTGCCAGCAGCTTAATGGTTGCAGCAGAGTTCTTC
CASSLMVAAEFF
>TRBJ1-1|TRBV6-5|-|-
TGTGCCAGCAGTTACTACGGGGGTCGGACTGAAGCTTTCTTT
CASSYYGGRTEAFF
>TRBJ2-7|TRBV30|-|-
TGTGCCTGGAGCCCGGGGAGCAACGAGCAGTACTTC
CAWSPGSNEQYF
>TRBJ2-1|TRBV11-2|TRBD2|-
TGTGCCAGCAGACTAGCGGGAGGGCCTGAGCAGTTCTTC
CASRLAGGPEQFF
>TRBJ2-3|TRBV4-1|-|-
TGCGCCAGCAGCCAAGGGGACGGACCCCAGCGCACAGATACGCAGTATTTT
CASSQGDGPQRTDTQYF
>TRBJ2-7|TRBV6-6|-|-
TGTGCCAGCAGTTACTCCGAGTATAGCGAGCAGTACTTC
CASSYSEYSEQYF
>TRBJ1-1|TRBV5-8|TRBD1|-
TGTGCCAGCAGCGTGGAAGCAGGGGGTCTTGAAGCTTTCTTT
CASSVEAGGLEAFF
>TRBJ1-1|TRBV28|-|-
TGTGCCAGCGGGAGGGAGTACACTGAAGCTTTCTTT
CASGREYTEAFF
>TRBJ1-5|TRBV28|-|-
TGTGCCAGCAGTTTAAGAGGGGCACTGCAGCCCCAGCATTTT
CASSLRGALQPQHF
>TRBJ1-1|TRBV5-6|-|-
TGTGCCAGCAGTCTCATGAACACTGAAGCTTTCTTT
CASSLMNTEAFF
>TRBJ1-1|TRBV12-5|-|-
TGTGCTAGTGCCTTGATTGGCTCTACTAGCTCGGGAGGCACTGAAGCTTTCTTT
CASALIGSTSSGGTEAFF
>TRBJ2-1|TRBV6-4|-|once
TGTGCCAGCAGTGACTCCCCAGGGTCCTACAATGAGCAGTTCTTC
CASSDSPGSYNEQFF
>TRBJ2-5|TRBV5-6|-|-
TGTGCCAGCAGCTTTCTGGAGGGCCAAGAGACCCAGTACTTC
CASSFLEGQETQYF
>TRBJ2-1|TRBV27|TRBD1|-
TGTGCCAGCACGACTCTGGACAGGAGAGATGAGCAGTTCTTC
CASTTLDRRDEQFF
>TRBJ1-1|TRBV5-6|TRBD1|-
TGTGCCAGCAGCCCCGGAGGGGGCAAAGCTTTCTTT
CASSPGGGKAFF
>TRBJ1-1|TRBV30|-|-
TGTGCCTGGAGTACTCGGACAGTCTACACTGAAGCTTTCTTT
CAWSTRTVYTEAFF
>TRBJ2-7|TRBV21-1|-|-
TGTGCCAGCAGCAACCTGGTCGAGCGGGAGCGTTCCTACGAGCAGTACTTC
CASSNLVERERSYEQYF
>TRBJ2-7|TRBV28|-|medium-sized
TGTGCCAGCAGTTTAGCCAGGGGGGCCGAGCAGTACTTC
CASSLARGAEQYF
>TRBJ2-7|TRBV13|-|-
TGTGCCAGCAGCTTCGGACGCTACGAGCAGTACTTC
CASSFGRYEQYF
>TRBJ2-7|TRBV4-1|-|few
TGCGCCAGCAGCCAAGATATTCCCCGTAAGGACGAGCAGTACTTC
CASSQDIPRKDEQYF
>TRBJ1-5|TRBV15|-|-
TGTGCCACCAGCAGAGACCAGGAAGATCAGCCCCAGCATTTT
CATSRDQEDQPQHF
>TRBJ2-7|TRBV19|-|-
TGTGCCAGCGGGTCCTACGAGCAGTACTTC
CASGSYEQYF
>TRBJ2-1|TRBV7-9|-|-
TGTGCCAGCAGCTTTCGGACCAACAATGAGCAGTTCTTC
CASSFRTNNEQFF
>TRBJ1-5|TRBV6-6|TRBD1|few
TGTGCCAGCACCCACAGGGGGGCGGGGGGCAATCAGCCCCAGCATTTT
CASTHRGAGGNQPQHF
>TRBJ2-7|TRBV6-5|-|-
TGTGCCAGCAGTGTGTTAGGGGGGAGCGGCTACGAGCAGTACTTC
CASSVLGGSGYEQYF
>TRBJ2-7|TRBV7-9|-|-
TGTGCCAGCAGCCAGGGGTTGAGGGAGCAGTACTTC
CASSQGLREQYF
>TRBJ2-1|TRBV27|-|-
TGTGCCAGCTTACCTCTCGCTTTGAGCTCCTACAATGAGCAGTTCTTC
CASLPLALSSYNEQFF
>TRBJ2-5|TRBV6-5|-|-
TGTGCCAGCAGTTACAACAGCCAAGAGACCCAGTACTTC
CASSYNSQETQYF
>TRBJ2-1|TRBV6-4|-|-
TGTGCCAGCAGTGTTCAAGCGACCGATTACAATGAGCAGTTCTTC
CASSVQATDYNEQFF
>TRBJ2-3|TRBV6-4|-|-
TGTGCCAGCAGTGACAGAGGGAGCGGCACAGATACGCAGTATTTT
CASSDRGSGTDTQYF
>TRBJ1-2|TRBV28|-|once
TGTGCCAGCAGCCCACAGGTTAACTATGGCTACACCTTC
CASSPQVNYGYTF
>TRBJ2-1|TRBV7-2|-|-
TGTGCCAGCAGCTTAATGGCTAGCTCCAAGTACAATGAGCAGTTCTTC
CASSLMASSKYNEQFF
>TRBJ1-4|TRBV9|-|-
TGTGCCAGCAACTCCCCACCTAATGAAAAACTGTTTTTT
CASNSPPNEKLFF
>TRBJ2-1|TRBV11-2|TRBD2|once
TGTGCCAGCAGCTTAAGCCTAGCGGCCTACAATGAGCAGTTCTTC
CASSLSLAAYNEQFF
>TRBJ2-1|TRBV27|-|few
TGTGCCAGCAGCCAAGGGACTGCCCTTAATGAGCAGTTCTTC
CASSQGTALNEQFF
>TRBJ1-6|TRBV6-5|-|-
TGTGCCAGCAGTTACTCGCAGGGGAGTAATTCACCCCTCCACTTT
CASSYSQGSNSPLHF
>TRBJ2-5|TRBV30|TRBD2|-
TGTGCCTGGAGTGTTGGGGCTAGCGGACAAGAGACCCAGTACTTC
CAWSVGASGQETQYF
>TRBJ2-7|TRBV7-2|TRBD1|-
TGTGCCAGCAGAGCGGACAGGGAACTAGTGTACGAGCAGTACTTC
CASRADRELVYEQYF
>TRBJ1-1|TRBV6-1|-|medium-sized
TGTGCCAGCAGTAAGAGTGGATGGGCCAGTGAAGCTTTCTTT
CASSKSGWASEAFF
>TRBJ2-7|TRBV27|-|-
TGTGCCAGCAGTTTCGGAACAGGGACGTACGAGCAGTACTTC
CASSFGTGTYEQYF
>TRBJ2-7|TRBV27|-|once
TGTGCCAGCAGTTTACGGGGACGGCGATCCTACGAGCAGTACTTC
CASSLRGRRSYEQYF
>TRBJ1-4|TRBV5-1|TRBD1|-
TGCGCCAGCAGCGGGGTCGGGAACAGGGGTGAAAAACTGTTTTTT
CASSGVGNRGEKLFF
>TRBJ2-1|TRBV7-6|-|-
TGTGCCAGCAGCTTATTTACTAGCTTGAGGAGAAATGAGCAGTTCTTC
CASSLFTSLRRNEQFF
>TRBJ2-7|TRBV6-1|-|few
TGTGCCAGCAGTGAAGCGGCAGCGTCCCACTACGAGCAGTACTTC
CASSEAAASHYEQYF
>TRBJ2-7|TRBV30|-|-
TGTGCCTGGAGTGTAGTCAGATCCTACGAGCAGTACTTC
CAWSVVRSYEQYF